The source of this TCR beta chain is a study of T cell responses to AZD1222 COVID-19 vaccine (dated by TCRdb to about 2021). Study-level background: AZD1222 recipients given second doses at about 4 weeks or at about 12 weeks were pooled, since spike-specific TCR depth and breadth were not found to differ between the two schedules. A total of 240 or so trial participants underwent TCR sequencing, of whom more than 200 had received two doses of AZD1222 and around 25 had received two doses of the MenACWY control vaccine. Trial participants were enrolled by age into 18-55, 56-69 and 70-plus year subgroups, with roughly 160, 29 and 62 TCR-sequenced participants respectively. Overall study outcomes, separate from this receptor: The 56-69-year group was small, and its depth increase did not reach significance, likely because of low power. Spike-specific TCR breadth and depth rose significantly after two AZD1222 doses compared with day 0 and with MenACWY recipients. Most participants were white British and females outnumbered males, and the authors suggested that clonal diversity may have been underestimated. Nearly half of unique spike-specific TCRs reportedly recognized epitopes outside regions mutated in the B.1.351 and B.1.1.7 variants. The vaccine-associated CD4 TCRs covered the entire spike protein, and the dominant responses fell in regions 160-218 and 743-854. Conclusions about previously exposed vaccinees are limited because only a handful of AZD1222 recipients were SARS-CoV-2 seropositive at baseline. Because no day 14 peak-response samples were available, the repertoires could be characterized only after the peak T cell response.

On this clone itself: It has no known antigen specificity. Qualities for individual bases were not recorded, and no much larger clone is one base off.

The CDR3 regions of human TCRbeta chains were analyzed by immunosequencing. The paper's processing steps were these. Repertoire TCRs were matched against a reference library of SARS-CoV-2-specific TCRs generated with the MIRA antigen-specificity platform. Breadth meant the fraction of unique TCRs that were SARS-CoV-2-associated, whereas depth meant the fraction of total T cells that were SARS-CoV-2-associated. Using the MIRA data, each spike-specific TCR was mapped to the spike region that the TCR reacts to and placed in a CD4 or CD8 class. Log10-transformed breadth and depth values were compared by one-way ANOVA with Sidak's multiple comparisons tests. This is the immuneACCESS table as TCRdb keeps it, with only in-frame sequences that have V and J called. A part of the clones is gone; compared with another copy, unresolved V genes explain less than half, and the rest is unexplained. D and trimming come from the DNA, and the V and J calls and clone size come from that table. For this sample the table gives approximately 130,000 clones, of which over 90% were detected only once. The ten largest clones represent approximately 0.85% of the sample.

Relative to germline, V is 0 bases shorter and J is 7 bases shorter, with 8 bases between their ends. From a lookup of the germline V gene (reference sequence), CDR1 and CDR2 are SGHNT and YYREEE. From the cysteine up to the phenylalanine, the CDR3 has a length of 14 residues. CDR3 DNA only is kept here, 42 bases in frame from base 1. Sample time point, as interpreted from the label and publication: baseline before first vaccination. Samples from vaccinated people were obtained from the UK trials COV001 and COV002, which included a single-blind randomized controlled phase 2/3 trial of AZD1222 (ChAdOx1 nCoV-19) in healthy adults. For TCRbeta chain sequencing, PBMC samples from trial participants were taken at day 0 and at day 28 after the second dose.

The rearranged chain carries TRBV5-4 and TRBJ1-6; the D gene cannot be named for sure. The receptor comes from an adult in good health. Material: peripheral blood, obtained on day 0 of AZD1222 vaccination. The base sequence is TGTGCCAGCAGCTTGGCCGGAGCAAATTCACCCCTCCACTTT. This yields the protein CASSLAGANSPLHF. With all but the CDR3 taken from the reference TRBV5-4 and TRBJ1-6 genes, the full variable domain is: ETGVTQSPTHLIKTRGQQVTLRCSSQSGHNTVSWYQQALGQGPQFIFQYYREEENGRGNFPPRFSGLQFPNYSSELNVNALELDDSALYLCASSLAGANSPLHFGNGTRLTVT.